The clone carrying this TCR beta chain was found a few times. These data are taken from a study of identical twins. TCRdb reprocessed the 5' RACE reads with MiXCR, giving one entry per CDR3 protein. The table includes some 900,000 distinct CDR3 sequences, around an eighth detected once. The CDR3 is made up of 11 amino acids. V shed 7 bases, J shed 8 bases, and the junction held 3 bases outside the gene matches. CDR1 SQVTM and CDR2 ANQGSEA come from the germline V gene. These data are also associated with another study on yellow fever vaccine responses in identical twins.

The receptor's source is a woman aged 18-30 years in good health. This chain uses TRBV29-1 with TRBJ1-4; 8 bases agree with TRBD1. The sequenced material came from PBMCs. The CDR3 nucleotides are TGCAGCGCCCGACAGGGGGAAAAACTGTTTTTT. It encodes CSARQGEKLFF.